This TCR beta chain was profiled in a study of T cells in Graves' hyperthyroidism and ophthalmopathy. RNA transcripts were the template for amplifying TCR beta CDR3 regions. HTBI primers were the set used in a first-round RT-PCR of the TCR CDR3. One entry per CDR3 protein results from TCRdb running MiXCR on the multiplex PCR reads. The data show roughly 750,000 distinct CDR3 sequences, around 15% seen once. This CDR3 comprises 13 residues. V gave up 7 bases and J gave up 1 base, with 10 bases separating them. CDR1 is SNHLY and CDR2 is FYNNEI in the germline V gene. With a duration under 2 months, the hyperthyroidism was newly diagnosed in patients aged 18 to 65. Exclusion of patients followed from uncontrolled infection, other autoimmune disease, pregnancy or lactation. This clonotype was seen many times. The target antigen is unknown. Study results and limitations: Ophthalmopathy was model-predicted a median about 6.9 months pre-onset. By a 13 V-J model, ophthalmopathy was set apart from stable hyperthyroidism.

The J gene is TRBJ1-2, the V gene TRBV2; the D gene is possibly TRBD1 (5 bases). The source of this sequence is a man aged 18 to 35 with Graves' hyperthyroidism. Input material: blood. This CDR3 reads CASKGTFNYGYTF. The CDR3 nucleotides are TGTGCCAGCAAAGGGACCTTTAACTATGGCTACACCTTC.